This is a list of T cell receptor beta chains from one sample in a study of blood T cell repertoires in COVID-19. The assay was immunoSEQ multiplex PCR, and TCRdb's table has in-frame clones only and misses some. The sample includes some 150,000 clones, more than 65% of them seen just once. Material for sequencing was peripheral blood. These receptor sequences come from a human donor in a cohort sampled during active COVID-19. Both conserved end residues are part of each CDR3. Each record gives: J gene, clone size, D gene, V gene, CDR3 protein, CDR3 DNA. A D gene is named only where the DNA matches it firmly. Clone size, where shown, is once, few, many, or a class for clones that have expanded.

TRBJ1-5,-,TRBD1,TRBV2,CASLGQGQSNQPQHF,TGTGCCAGCCTGGGACAGGGACAGAGCAATCAGCCCCAGCATTTT
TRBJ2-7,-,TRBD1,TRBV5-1,CASRWGQGAYEQYF,TGCGCCAGCAGGTGGGGACAGGGGGCCTACGAGCAGTACTTC
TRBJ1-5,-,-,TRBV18,CASSSTDEGNQPQHF,TGTGCCAGCTCGTCGACAGACGAAGGCAATCAGCCCCAGCATTTT
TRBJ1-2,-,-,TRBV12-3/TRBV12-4,CASSLNTGYGYTF,TGTGCCAGCAGTTTAAACACCGGGTATGGCTACACCTTC
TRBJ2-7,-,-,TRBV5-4,CASSRAGTLTYEQYF,TGTGCCAGCAGCCGCGCCGGGACTCTGACCTACGAGCAGTACTTC
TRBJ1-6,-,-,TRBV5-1,CASSLGGSYNSPLHF,TGCGCCAGCAGCTTAGGAGGGTCCTATAATTCACCCCTCCACTTT
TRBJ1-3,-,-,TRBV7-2,CASSPPPNRGTIYF,TGTGCCAGCAGCCCTCCACCCAACCGGGGCACCATATATTTT
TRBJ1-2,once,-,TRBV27,CASSLQGTGGYTF,TGTGCCAGCAGTTTACAGGGTACTGGCGGCTACACCTTC
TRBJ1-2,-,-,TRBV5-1,CASSLRQVDGYTF,TGCGCCAGCAGCTTGAGGCAGGTGGATGGCTACACCTTC
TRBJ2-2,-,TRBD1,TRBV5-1,CASSLDRGRNTGELFF,TGCGCCAGCAGCTTGGACAGGGGGAGAAACACCGGGGAGCTGTTTTTT
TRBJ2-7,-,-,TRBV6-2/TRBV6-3,CASSSNSLLGEQYF,TGTGCCAGCAGCTCAAACAGCCTCCTGGGTGAGCAGTACTTC
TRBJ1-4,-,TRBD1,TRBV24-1,CATSDADRGNEKLFF,TGTGCCACCAGTGACGCGGACAGGGGGAATGAAAAACTGTTTTTT
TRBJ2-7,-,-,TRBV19,CASSMEQGYEQYF,TGTGCCAGTAGTATGGAACAGGGCTACGAGCAGTACTTC
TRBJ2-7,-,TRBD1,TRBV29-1,CSVRTGGGEQYF,TGCAGCGTGAGGACAGGGGGCGGCGAGCAGTACTTC